Presented here are 28 T cell receptor beta chains from one specimen sequenced in a study of cytomegalovirus exposure and HLA in healthy donors. It was with 60 Vbeta and 13 Jbeta primers that the PCR ran. The assay was immunoSEQ multiplex PCR, and TCRdb's table has in-frame clones only and misses some. The repertoire holds 150,000 to 200,000 clones, with 75% to 85% as singletons. The sequenced sample consisted of PBMCs. The receptors were sampled from a woman aged 18-30 years in good health and CMV-seronegative.

The chain combines TRBV6-1 with TRBJ1-2; 9 nucleotides align to TRBD1. The J segment lost 8 bases and the V segment lost 4 bases, leaving 11 bases of the junction unmatched. The CDR3 sequence is 15 residues long. Germline V CDR1 and CDR2: MNHNS, SASEGT. The DNA of the CDR3 is TGTGCCAGCAGTGCATACGCTAACAGGGGGCAAGGCTACACCTTC. Amino acids: CASSAYANRGQGYTF.

This clone was found a few times. The V and J genes are TRBV7-6 and TRBJ2-2; D not resolved. This CDR3 region has 13 residues. Per the germline V gene, CDR1 is SGHVS and CDR2 is FNYEAQ. V lost 5 bases to trimming and J lost 5 bases, with 9 bases between them. CDR3 residues: CASSPLGTGELFF. CDR3 DNA: TGTGCCAGCAGCCCCCTCGGGACCGGGGAGCTGTTTTTT.

The chain recombines TRBV25-1 with TRBJ2-1, with TRBD2 identical over 8 bases. Losses at the gene ends were 1 base for V and 2 bases for J; bases not matched to a gene: 4. CDR3 length equals 16 residues. The germline gives CDR1 MGHDK, CDR2 SYGVNS. CDR3 region: CASSESLAGPYNEQFF. The CDR3 DNA follows: TGTGCCAGCAGTGAATCTCTAGCGGGCCCCTACAATGAGCAGTTCTTC.

V is TRBV5-1 and J is TRBJ2-5, with TRBD1 matching 8 bases. Per germline, CDR1 SGHRS and CDR2 YFSETQ. The CDR3 is made up of 15 amino acids. V shed 4 bases and J 5 bases; nucleotides not matched to a gene: 10. CDR3 region: CASSAQGAFGETQYF. DNA for the CDR3: TGCGCCAGCAGCGCGCAGGGGGCCTTCGGGGAGACCCAGTACTTC.

The chain couples TRBV28 to TRBJ2-5; 9 nucleotides match TRBD2. J gave up 1 base and V 3 bases, and 3 bases lay outside the gene matches. The CDR3 extends over 15 amino acids. The germline CDR1 and CDR2 sequences are MDHEN and SYDVKM. CDR3 DNA: TGTGCCAGCAGTTTTGTAGCGGGAGCCCAAGAGACCCAGTACTTC. Translation: CASSFVAGAQETQYF.

J is TRBJ2-1 and V is TRBV30; D is unclear. The germline CDR1 and CDR2 sequences are GTSNPN and SVGIG (reference sequence). The CDR3 runs to 11 residues. V lost 2 bases and J 6 bases, leaving 5 bases between the germline ends. CDR3 loop: CAWSPGNEQFF. In nucleotides, the CDR3 is TGTGCCTGGAGTCCCGGCAATGAGCAGTTCTTC.

The chain recombines TRBV10-1 with TRBJ1-1; weak D call: TRBD1 (5 bases). CDR1 and CDR2 from the germline V gene are WNHNN and SYGVQD (reference sequence). V shed 5 bases and J shed 2 bases, with 9 bases lying between them. This CDR3 comprises 13 residues. The CDR3 sequence: CASSKQVNTEAFF. CDR3 DNA sequence: TGCGCCAGCAGTAAACAGGTCAACACTGAAGCTTTCTTT.

The rearrangement joins TRBV2 to TRBJ1-2; possibly TRBD1 for D (5 bases). Germline V gene sequence: CDR1 SNHLY, CDR2 FYNNEI. The CDR3 spans 12 residues. The V and J ends lost 8 bases and 6 bases respectively, with 13 bases between them. The CDR3 here is CASWGSGDGYTF. Written as DNA, the CDR3 is TGTGCCAGCTGGGGCAGTGGAGATGGCTACACCTTC.

The V gene is TRBV9, the J gene TRBJ2-7, with 13 bases matching TRBD2. CDR3 length: 16 residues. J lost 4 bases, V lost 5 bases, and 9 bases had no gene match. Germline-derived CDR1 and CDR2 are SGDLS and YYNGEE. In nucleotides, the CDR3 is TGTGCCAGCAGTTCAGCCGGGACTAGCGGGACTTACGAGCAGTACTTC. Protein sequence: CASSSAGTSGTYEQYF.

This clone has a single count. The V gene is TRBV27, the J gene TRBJ1-2; the D gene is possibly TRBD1 (5 bases). The CDR3 sequence is 15 residues long. V lost 2 bases to trimming and J lost 3 bases, with 13 bases between them. Looked up from germline, CDR1 is MNHEY and CDR2 is SMNVEV (reference sequence). The CDR3 nucleotides are TGTGCCAGCAGTTTACTCGGGGGGGGTGACTATGGCTACACCTTC. Its translation: CASSLLGGGDYGYTF.

The chain couples TRBV27 to TRBJ2-1; TRBD1 might be the D (6 bases). Trimming removed 3 bases from V and 4 bases from J, with 10 bases in between. Germline CDR1 reads MNHEY; CDR2 reads SMNVEV (reference sequence). This CDR3 is built from 14 residues. The chain's CDR3 is CASSFYDRYNEQFF. DNA for the CDR3: TGTGCCAGCAGTTTCTACGACAGGTACAATGAGCAGTTCTTC.

The V gene is TRBV7-9, the J gene TRBJ2-7; 10 bases are shared with TRBD2. Trimming removed 8 bases from V and 2 bases from J; junction bases left unmatched: 9. Germline assignment: CDR1 SEHNR and CDR2 FQNEAQ (reference sequence). The CDR3 totals 15 residues. The CDR3 nucleotides read TGTGCCAGCGTACAGAGCGGGGGGGGGACCTACGAGCAGTACTTC. Its translation: CASVQSGGGTYEQYF.

CDR3 in amino acids: CASSGDRAQPQHF. CDR3 DNA sequence: TGTGCCAGTAGTGGGGACAGGGCCCAGCCCCAGCATTTT. The gene calls are TRBV19 and TRBJ1-5; TRBD1 aligns across 9 bases. V was clipped by 5 bases and J by 7 bases; unmatched bases: 3. Germline CDR1 reads LNHDA; CDR2 reads SQIVND (reference sequence). This CDR3 region has 13 residues. The entire variable domain, with the rest obtained from reference TRBV19 and TRBJ1-5, is as follows: DGGITQSPKYLFRKEGQNVTLSCEQNLNHDAMYWYRQDPGQGLRLIYYSQIVNDFQKGDIAEGYSVSREKKESFPLTVTSAQKNPTAFYLCASSGDRAQPQHFGDGTRLSIL.

The genes are TRBV30 and TRBJ2-3; 11 bases map to TRBD2. The germline V gene encodes CDR1 GTSNPN and CDR2 SVGIG (reference sequence). The length of the CDR3 is 16 residues. J gave up 2 bases and V 1 base, and 5 bases lay outside the gene matches. The CDR3 loop reads CAWSAGLAVYTDTQYF. CDR3 DNA sequence: TGTGCCTGGAGTGCGGGACTAGCGGTATACACAGATACGCAGTATTTT.

V usage is TRBV6-1 and J usage is TRBJ2-3; TRBD1 agrees at 8 bases. Trimming at V came to 8 bases and at J to 11 bases, leaving 12 bases not matched to a gene. Germline lookup yields CDR1 MNHNS and CDR2 SASEGT. The CDR3 contains 13 residues. In nucleotides, the CDR3 is TGTGCCAGCTCGGGGACAGGCAATTGGGGGCAGTATTTT. Amino acid sequence: CASSGTGNWGQYF.

The rearrangement links TRBV5-1 to TRBJ1-2, with no clear D. Germline CDR1 is SGHRS and CDR2 is YFSETQ. This CDR3 comprises 13 residues. Trimming shortened V by 0 bases and J by 8 bases, and 11 bases separated the two germline ends. The CDR3 DNA is TGCGCCAGCAGCTTGGGTCCTGGTGGCGGCTACACCTTC. This gives the protein CASSLGPGGGYTF.

The chain is built from TRBV20-1 and TRBJ2-7; no clear D. This CDR3 contains 11 residues. CDR1 is DFQATT, CDR2 SNEGSKA, per germline (reference sequence). Trimming removed 8 bases from V and 6 bases from J, with 14 bases in between. CDR3 region: CSYPSLGEQYF. DNA for the CDR3: TGCAGTTATCCCTCCCTCGGCGAGCAGTACTTC.

This clone appeared a single time. This sequence joins TRBV6-6 and TRBJ2-5, with a tentative D call TRBD1 (6 bases). The CDR3 length is 15 residues. Germline CDR1 and CDR2: MNHNY and SVGAGI (reference sequence). Trimming left V 6 bases short and J 2 bases short, with 16 bases between. CDR3 protein: CASSKGDVFQETQYF. CDR3 bases: TGTGCCAGCAGCAAGGGGGACGTTTTTCAAGAGACCCAGTACTTC.

V and J are TRBV29-1 and TRBJ2-7; 10 nucleotides line up with TRBD1. The germline V gene has CDR1 SQVTM and CDR2 ANQGSEA. This CDR3 region has 15 residues. Unmatched junction bases numbered 13, after V lost 4 bases and J lost 7 bases. The CDR3 loop is CSVGRQGAKEGEQYF. CDR3 coding DNA: TGCAGCGTTGGGAGACAGGGGGCGAAGGAGGGGGAGCAGTACTTC.

The CDR3 bases are TGTGCCAGCAGCTTAGGTGGCGGGGGGGGGTGGAACACTGAAGCTTTCTTT. Translated: CASSLGGGGGWNTEAFF. The V gene is TRBV7-2, the J gene TRBJ1-1; D might be TRBD1 (5 bases). Germline lookup yields CDR1 SGHTA and CDR2 FQGNSA. This CDR3 spans 17 amino acids. V was cut by 1 base and J by 1 base, with 16 bases left in between.

The chain joins TRBV30 to TRBJ1-2; D not resolved. The CDR3 sequence is 9 residues long. CDR1 is GTSNPN and CDR2 is SVGIG in the germline V gene (reference sequence). V dropped 5 bases and J dropped 7 bases, with 5 bases sitting between them. The CDR3: CAWSSGYTF. DNA for the CDR3: TGTGCCTGGTCATCTGGCTACACCTTC. Together with reference TRBV30 and TRBJ1-2, the CDR3 gives the full variable domain: SQTIHQWPATLVQPVGSPLSLECTVEGTSNPNLYWYRQAAGRGLQLLFYSVGIGQISSEVPQNLSASRPQDRQFILSSKKLLLSDSGFYLCAWSSGYTFGSGTRLTVV.

This clone was seen a single time. The CDR3 DNA follows: TGCGCCAGCAGCTTGACGAACCGGGAGACCCAGTACTTC. This gives the protein CASSLTNRETQYF. The chain recombines TRBV5-1 with TRBJ2-5; D gene ambiguous. V gave up 1 base and J gave up 5 bases, with 9 bases separating them. The length of the CDR3 is 13 residues. Germline loops: CDR1 SGHRS, CDR2 YFSETQ.

The sample holds a few counts of this clone. This chain joins TRBV6-6 and TRBJ1-1; D is possibly TRBD1 (5 bases). Germline loops: CDR1 MNHNY, CDR2 SVGAGI (reference sequence). Trimming shortened V by 7 bases and J by 6 bases, and 21 bases separated the two germline ends. The CDR3 covers 15 residues. The CDR3 here is CASTFMTGGLAEAFF. Written as DNA, the CDR3 is TGTGCCAGCACCTTTATGACGGGGGGGTTGGCTGAAGCTTTCTTT.

The chain employs TRBV2 and TRBJ1-6, with a possible D match to TRBD1 (5 bases). This CDR3 has 13 amino acids. Germline V lookup: CDR1 SNHLY, CDR2 FYNNEI. The V gene lost 3 bases and the J gene lost 8 bases, with 8 bases spanning the gap. Written as DNA, the CDR3 is TGTGCCAGCAGTGAGGGCAGGGATTCACCCCTCCACTTT. Encoded protein: CASSEGRDSPLHF.

The chain joins TRBV30 to TRBJ1-1; D not resolved. CDR1 and CDR2 from the germline V gene are GTSNPN and SVGIG (reference sequence). Trimming shortened V by 0 bases and J by 1 base, and 6 bases separated the two germline ends. This CDR3 is 13 amino acids long. The DNA for the CDR3 is TGTGCCTGGAGTGTACAAGAGAACACTGAAGCTTTCTTT. This sequence encodes CAWSVQENTEAFF.

The J gene is TRBJ2-1, the V gene TRBV18; 8 bases are shared with TRBD1. The length of the CDR3 is 16 residues. J lost 5 bases, V lost 3 bases, and 9 bases had no gene match. Germline lookup yields CDR1 KGHSH and CDR2 LQKENI. As DNA, the CDR3 is TGTGCCAGCTCACCCCGGGACAGGCTTCTCGACAATGAGCAGTTCTTC. Protein product: CASSPRDRLLDNEQFF.

This chain connects TRBV19 to TRBJ2-7; D is undetermined. V lost 3 bases, J lost 4 bases, and 7 bases lay in between. The CDR3 has 12 residues. Germline V lookup: CDR1 LNHDA, CDR2 SQIVND (reference sequence). This CDR3 is CASSIPPYEQYF. The CDR3, as DNA: TGTGCCAGTAGTATTCCCCCATACGAGCAGTACTTC.

The chain links TRBV6-5 to TRBJ1-4, with 9 bases lining up with TRBD1. Per germline, CDR1 MNHEY and CDR2 SVGAGI. J gave up 5 bases and V 6 bases, and 4 bases lay outside the gene matches. The CDR3 extends over 14 amino acids. CDR3 sequence: CASRRTGVNEKLFF. The CDR3 bases are TGTGCCAGCAGACGGACAGGGGTGAATGAAAAACTGTTTTTT.